The clone carrying this T cell receptor beta chain was recorded at least ten times. TCR beta CDR3 regions were amplified from RNA. The HTBI primer set was used in a first-round RT-PCR of the TCR CDR3. MiXCR, applied by TCRdb to the multiplex PCR reads, yields one record per CDR3 protein. The sample lists 300,000 to 450,000 distinct CDR3 sequences, 15% to 20% occurring once. This specimen belongs to a study of T cells in Graves' hyperthyroidism and ophthalmopathy. V shed 6 bases, J shed 2 bases, and the junction held 4 bases outside the gene matches. The CDR3 extends over 12 amino acids. Per the germline V gene, CDR1 is DFQATT and CDR2 is SNEGSKA (reference sequence).

The J gene is TRBJ2-7, the V gene TRBV20-1, with TRBD2 matching over 7 bases. The source of this sequence is a woman aged 40 to 50 with Graves' ophthalmopathy. Sequencing was done on a sample of blood. The CDR3: CSARSGTYEQYF. DNA of the CDR3: TGCAGTGCGAGAAGCGGGACCTACGAGCAGTACTTC.